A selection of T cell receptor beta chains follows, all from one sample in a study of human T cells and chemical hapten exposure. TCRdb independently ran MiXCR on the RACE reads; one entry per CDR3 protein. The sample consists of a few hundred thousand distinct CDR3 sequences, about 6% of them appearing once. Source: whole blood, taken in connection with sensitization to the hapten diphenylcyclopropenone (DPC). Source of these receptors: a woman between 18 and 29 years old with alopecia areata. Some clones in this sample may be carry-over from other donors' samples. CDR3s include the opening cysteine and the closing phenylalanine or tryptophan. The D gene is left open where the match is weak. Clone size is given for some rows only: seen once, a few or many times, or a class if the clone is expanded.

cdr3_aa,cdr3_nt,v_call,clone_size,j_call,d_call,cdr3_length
CASSQDREQSGANVLTF,TGTGCCAGCAGCCAGGACAGGGAGCAGTCTGGGGCCAACGTCCTGACTTTC,TRBV3-1,few,TRBJ2-6,TRBD1,17
CASSPRGAGDAEAFF,TGTGCCAGCTCACCCCGGGGCGCAGGGGACGCTGAAGCTTTCTTT,TRBV18,-,TRBJ1-1,-,15
CASIADGNQPQHF,TGTGCCAGCATCGCGGACGGCAATCAGCCCCAGCATTTT,TRBV6-2/TRBV6-3,many,TRBJ1-5,-,13
CASSFSGHLNTGELFF,TGTGCCAGCAGTTTTTCAGGGCACTTGAACACCGGGGAGCTGTTTTTT,TRBV28,many,TRBJ2-2,-,16
CSVEVEGQDIGYTF,TGCAGCGTTGAGGTGGAGGGACAGGATATAGGCTACACCTTC,TRBV29-1,many,TRBJ1-2,TRBD1,14
CASSPSGTGVGNEQFF,TGTGCCAGCAGTCCATCCGGGACAGGGGTGGGGAATGAGCAGTTCTTC,TRBV6-6,few,TRBJ2-1,TRBD1,16
CASSYRTGPNEQYF,TGTGCCAGCAGTTACCGGACAGGGCCCAACGAGCAGTACTTC,TRBV6-5,few,TRBJ2-7,TRBD1,14
CASTPAGKTPPLLTDTQYF,TGTGCCAGCACTCCCGCAGGGAAAACCCCACCTCTCCTCACAGATACGCAGTATTTT,TRBV6-2/TRBV6-3,few,TRBJ2-3,-,19
CASSLLAHEGELFF,TGTGCCAGCAGTTTACTAGCCCATGAGGGGGAGCTGTTTTTT,TRBV27,few,TRBJ2-2,-,14
CSANPVGDTQYF,TGCAGTGCTAACCCCGTTGGGGATACGCAGTATTTT,TRBV20-1,few,TRBJ2-3,-,12
CSARVLDRDYGYTF,TGCAGTGCTAGAGTCTTGGACAGGGACTATGGCTACACCTTC,TRBV20-1,-,TRBJ1-2,TRBD1,14
CASSRRTPGSSGANVLTF,TGTGCCAGCAGCCGTCGGACACCTGGATCCTCTGGGGCCAACGTCCTGACTTTC,TRBV13,few,TRBJ2-6,-,18
CASSLTHNQPQHF,TGTGCCAGCAGCTTAACCCACAATCAGCCCCAGCATTTT,TRBV7-3,-,TRBJ1-5,-,13
CASSLRGGYNEQFF,TGTGCCAGCAGCTTACGAGGGGGCTACAATGAGCAGTTCTTC,TRBV11-3,many,TRBJ2-1,-,14
CASSPGAETTYGYTF,TGTGCCAGCAGCCCGGGGGCTGAAACAACCTATGGCTACACCTTC,TRBV14,once,TRBJ1-2,-,15
CASSPRTFDSPLHF,TGTGCCAGCAGCCCACGGACTTTTGATTCACCCCTCCACTTT,TRBV3-1,many,TRBJ1-6,-,14
CASSFPRDSTRDTQYF,TGTGCCAGCAGCTTTCCTCGGGACAGCACAAGAGATACGCAGTATTTT,TRBV7-9,-,TRBJ2-3,TRBD1,16
CASSLGTKGDTQYF,TGTGCTAGCAGCTTAGGGACAAAGGGAGATACGCAGTATTTT,TRBV7-7,few,TRBJ2-3,-,14
CASSLNLGVNTEAFF,TGTGCCAGCAGTTTAAATCTTGGGGTAAACACTGAAGCTTTCTTT,TRBV12-3/TRBV12-4,-,TRBJ1-1,-,15
CSVYLGSYEQYF,TGCAGCGTTTATCTCGGATCCTACGAGCAGTACTTC,TRBV29-1,few,TRBJ2-7,-,12
CASSHTGNQPQHF,TGTGCCAGCAGCCATACAGGGAACCAGCCCCAGCATTTT,TRBV5-6,-,TRBJ1-5,-,13
CASSYGGAEAFF,TGTGCCAGCAGTTATGGAGGGGCTGAAGCTTTCTTT,TRBV6-6,few,TRBJ1-1,-,12
CASSPRNSGANVLTF,TGTGCCAGCAGCCCCCGGAACTCTGGGGCCAACGTCCTGACTTTC,TRBV7-2,many,TRBJ2-6,-,15
CASSSGTGRTQYF,TGTGCCAGCAGTTCTGGGACAGGGAGGACCCAGTACTTC,TRBV27,many,TRBJ2-5,TRBD1,13